This is a list of T cell receptor beta chains from one sample in a study of T cell repertoires in cytomegalovirus infection. TCRdb analysed the reads with MiXCR anew, one entry per CDR3 protein. The sample yields more than 140,000 distinct CDR3 sequences, about 6% seen once. Input material: PBMCs. These receptor sequences come from a human donor in good health (CMV status not recorded). Some clones in this sample may be carry-over from other donors' samples. The CDR3 runs from the conserved cysteine through the conserved F or W. D genes are given only for firm matches. Only some rows state a clone size, as once, few, many or a class for expanded clones.

many	TRBJ1-6	TRBD1	TRBV10-3	TGTGCCATCAGGACAGGGGCAAATTCACCCCTCCACTTT	CAIRTGANSPLHF
few	TRBJ1-1	TRBD1	TRBV6-8	TGTGCCAGCAGACGGACAGGGGTAGCTTTCTTT	CASRRTGVAFF
many	TRBJ2-3	NA	TRBV7-9	TGTGCCAGCAGTCAAGCACTGATAACAGATACGCAGTATTTT	CASSQALITDTQYF
many	TRBJ2-3	TRBD1	TRBV7-2	TGTGCCAGCAGCGTAACAGGGGTGTTGACAGATACGCAGTATTTT	CASSVTGVLTDTQYF
many	TRBJ2-3	NA	TRBV5-6	TGTGCCAGCAGCTTGGGGGTGAGAGATACGCAGTATTTT	CASSLGVRDTQYF
many	TRBJ1-2	NA	TRBV20-1	TGCAGTGGACGACAGGACTATGGCTACACCTTC	CSGRQDYGYTF
many	TRBJ2-5	NA	TRBV15	TGTGCCACCAGCCTAACCTACCAAGAGACCCAGTACTTC	CATSLTYQETQYF
few	TRBJ2-7	NA	TRBV20-1	TGCAGTGCTAGGCCCCGACAGATCCTTTCCTACGAGCAGTACTTC	CSARPRQILSYEQYF
NA	TRBJ1-3	NA	TRBV12-3/TRBV12-4	TGTGCCAGCAGTTACTCTCTCCTGGGGAACACCATATATTTT	CASSYSLLGNTIYF
NA	TRBJ1-1	TRBD1	TRBV10-3	TGTGCCATCAGTGAGTCTAAAGGGGGCATCACTGAAGCTTTCTTT	CAISESKGGITEAFF
many	TRBJ2-2	NA	TRBV11-2	TGTGCCAGCAGCTTACGCGATGATTTCACAGGGGAGCTGTTTTTT	CASSLRDDFTGELFF
many	TRBJ2-1	NA	TRBV7-2	TGTGCCAGCCGGAGTGGCACCGCCTACAATGAGCAGTTCTTC	CASRSGTAYNEQFF
many	TRBJ1-2	NA	TRBV7-2	TGTGCCAGCAGCTTATTGATCGAGGCAGGGGTTTACTATGGCTACACCTTC	CASSLLIEAGVYYGYTF
many	TRBJ2-4	TRBD2	TRBV6-2/TRBV6-3	TGTGCCAGCAGCTTTAGCGGGGCCAAAAACATTCAGTACTTC	CASSFSGAKNIQYF
many	TRBJ2-1	NA	TRBV7-2	TGTGCCAGCAGCTTTACCGCAAATGAGCAGTTCTTC	CASSFTANEQFF
NA	TRBJ2-1	NA	TRBV9	TGTGCCAGCAGCCCACAGGGACCGGGCTCCTACAATGAGCAGTTCTTC	CASSPQGPGSYNEQFF
many	TRBJ2-5	NA	TRBV25-1	TGTGCCAGCAGTGCCCCGCATTCGGAGACCCAGTACTTC	CASSAPHSETQYF
many	TRBJ1-1	TRBD1	TRBV7-3	TGTGCCAGCAAGCCGGGACAGGGGAACACTGAAGCTTTCTTT	CASKPGQGNTEAFF
many	TRBJ1-5	NA	TRBV7-8	TGTGCCAGCAGCTTATCTCGGACAATAAGCAATCAGCCCCAGCATTTT	CASSLSRTISNQPQHF
many	TRBJ1-1	NA	TRBV7-3	TGTGCCAGCAGCATGACAGGAATGAACACTGAAGCTTTCTTT	CASSMTGMNTEAFF
many	TRBJ1-2	NA	TRBV6-6	TGTGCCAGCAGTAGGAGGGCGGAAGACTATGGCTACACCTTC	CASSRRAEDYGYTF
NA	TRBJ2-2	NA	TRBV2	TGTGCCAGCAGTGGCCCAGGGTTTGGCACCGGGGAGCTGTTTTTT	CASSGPGFGTGELFF
many	TRBJ2-3	NA	TRBV6-1	TGTGCCAGCAGTTTTTCGGGGGATGCTACAGATACGCAGTATTTT	CASSFSGDATDTQYF
NA	TRBJ2-3	NA	TRBV5-5	TGTGCCAGCAGCTTCGCTTCTAGCACAGATACGCAGTATTTT	CASSFASSTDTQYF
NA	TRBJ2-5	NA	TRBV15	TGTGCCACCAGCAGTTATTCCTCAGGGCAACAAGAGACCCAGTACTTC	CATSSYSSGQQETQYF
many	TRBJ1-4	NA	TRBV29-1	TGCAGCGTTGGGGATGCCACCGATAATGAAAAACTGTTTTTT	CSVGDATDNEKLFF
NA	TRBJ2-7	NA	TRBV3-1	TGTCCCAGCAACCAAGCGGTTTACGAGCAGTACTTC	CPSNQAVYEQYF
NA	TRBJ1-5	NA	TRBV27	TGTGCCAGCAGTTTGGTGAATAGCAATCAGCCCCAGCATTTT	CASSLVNSNQPQHF
medium-sized	TRBJ1-3	NA	TRBV7-2	TGTGCCAGCAGCCTTGACAGCCGGTCTGGAAACACCATATATTTT	CASSLDSRSGNTIYF